This T cell receptor beta chain originates from a study of shared clonotypes between healthy human individuals. This clone was detected a few times. Measured with immunoSEQ multiplex PCR; TCRdb has only the in-frame clones, and not every one. The data contain about 1 million clones, more than 60% of them singletons. Germline loops: CDR1 SGHDN, CDR2 FVKESK. This CDR3 comprises 14 residues. Between the trimmed V and J ends, which lost 0 bases and 4 bases, there was a span of 6 bases. This chain joins TRBV14 and TRBJ2-2; no firm D call. Sequences were obtained from memory CD4+ T cells sorted from blood. Subset given: CD45RA-negative fraction. The sequence was obtained from a man aged 18 to 29 in good health. In nucleotides, the CDR3 is TGTGCCAGCAGCCAAGATTTATCCACCGGGGAGCTGTTTTTT. Encoded protein: CASSQDLSTGELFF.